This T cell receptor (beta chain) is drawn from a study of spatial heterogeneity in lung cancer. Study at large: Consistent detection of more beta-chain than alpha-chain sequences was observed. Across the raw uncorrected reads, a unique TCR and UMI combination was observed, on average, more than ten times.

There are a few counts of this clonotype. Time point here: sample taken at primary tumor resection. This CDR3 spans 15 amino acids. Trimming took off 4 bases at V and 8 bases at J, with 18 bases between the two ends. CDR1 and CDR2 from the germline V gene are SGHVS and FQNEAQ. TCRdb re-called the 5' RACE reads with MiXCR, one entry per CDR3 protein. In the table there are 2,500 to 3,500 distinct CDR3 sequences, approximately 3% of which are singletons. This TCR came from a male donor with early-stage non-small cell lung cancer. This specimen was normal lung tissue next to the tumor, taken at surgery. The rearrangement joins TRBV7-8 to TRBJ2-1, with D perhaps TRBD2 (5 bases). CDR3 coding DNA: TGTGCCAGCAGCTCGATGCCAATCCTAGCCGATGAGCAGTTCTTC. As protein: CASSSMPILADEQFF. The whole variable domain, filled in from reference TRBV7-8 and TRBJ2-1, reads GAGVSQSPRYKVAKRGQDVALRCDPISGHVSLFWYQQALGQGPEFLTYFQNEAQLDKSGLPSDRFFAERPEGSVSTLKIQRTQQEDSAVYLCASSSMPILADEQFFGPGTRLTVL.